The rows below give T cell receptor beta chains drawn from one sample of a study of blood T cell repertoires in COVID-19. Profiled with immunoSEQ multiplex PCR; TCRdb holds only in-frame clones, not every one. This sample has under 200,000 clones, with around 85% found just once. Sequencing was done on a sample of peripheral blood. Receptors originate from a woman aged 60-75 years with COVID-19, enrolled during active disease. CDR3s include the opening cysteine and the closing phenylalanine or tryptophan. A D gene is named only where the DNA matches it firmly. Clone size appears in some rows only: once, few, many, or a class for an expanded clone.

clone_size	d_call	v_call	j_call	cdr3_nt	cdr3_aa
.	.	TRBV11-2	TRBJ2-7	TGTGCCAGCAGCCATCCCGGGACTTCACCCTACGAGCAGTACTTC	CASSHPGTSPYEQYF
.	.	TRBV19	TRBJ2-7	TGTGCCAGTAGTTTAAGACAGAGCTCCTACGAGCAGTACTTC	CASSLRQSSYEQYF
.	TRBD1	TRBV7-2	TRBJ2-7	TGTGCCAGCAGCTTAGTGACAGGGCCCACCTACGAGCAGTACTTC	CASSLVTGPTYEQYF
.	TRBD2	TRBV7-2	TRBJ2-3	TGTGCCAGCCGACTAGCGGTGGATACGCAGTATTTT	CASRLAVDTQYF
.	TRBD1	TRBV29-1	TRBJ1-3	TGCAGCGTTGTGGGCCAAGGGGGCTCAAGAAACACCATATATTTT	CSVVGQGGSRNTIYF
.	.	TRBV27	TRBJ1-5	TGTGCCAGCAGGAAGGGGAATAGCAATCAGCCCCAGCATTTT	CASRKGNSNQPQHF
.	.	TRBV6-5	TRBJ2-3	TGTGCCAGCAGTTCCCCTCAGGATACGCAGTATTTT	CASSSPQDTQYF
.	TRBD1	TRBV5-8	TRBJ1-4	TGTGCCAGCAGCTTGGCAGGGGGCCTCGACCTGTTTTTT	CASSLAGGLDLFF
.	TRBD2	TRBV9	TRBJ2-1	TGTGCCAGCACCACCGGGACTAGCGTCATCCATGAGCAGTTCTTC	CASTTGTSVIHEQFF
.	TRBD1	TRBV24-1	TRBJ2-4	TGTGCCACCAGTGATCCGGGAGACAGGGGGCCGGCCAAAAACATTCAGTACTTC	CATSDPGDRGPAKNIQYF
.	.	TRBV7-9	TRBJ1-2	TGTGCCAGCAGCTTAGAGGACTATGGTAGATATGGCTACACCTTC	CASSLEDYGRYGYTF
.	.	TRBV5-4	TRBJ1-6	TGTGCCAGCAGCCTGGGGGGCGGGACTTTGTCACCCCTCCACTTT	CASSLGGGTLSPLHF
.	.	TRBV4-1	TRBJ2-3	TGCGCCAGCAGCCCTCGAGCCGGGGCAGATACGCAGTATTTT	CASSPRAGADTQYF
.	TRBD1	TRBV7-6	TRBJ2-7	TGTGCCAGCAGCTTAGGCTTACAGGGGGCACCCAACGAGCAGTACTTC	CASSLGLQGAPNEQYF
.	TRBD1	TRBV7-2	TRBJ1-5	TGTGCCAGCAGCTGGGACAGGGAAAGCAATCAGCCCCAGCATTTT	CASSWDRESNQPQHF
.	.	TRBV7-7	TRBJ1-1	TGTGCTAGCAGCTTAGAGCGGAACACTGAAGCTTTCTTT	CASSLERNTEAFF
.	TRBD1	TRBV19	TRBJ1-5	TGTGCCAGTAGTGCGGACAGGGACAGCGCTCAGCCCCAGCATTTT	CASSADRDSAQPQHF
few	.	TRBV3-1/TRBV3-2	TRBJ1-5	TGTGCCAGCAGTCCCTGGAGGGGGGGCGGCAATCAGCCCCAGCATTTT	CASSPWRGGGNQPQHF
.	.	TRBV7-8	TRBJ1-3	TGTGCCAGCAGCCCTAGCTGGATCTCTGGAAACACCATATATTTT	CASSPSWISGNTIYF
.	TRBD1	TRBV30	TRBJ2-7	TGTGCCTGGGAACCGGGACAGGGCCACGAGCAGTACTTC	CAWEPGQGHEQYF
.	.	TRBV6-2/TRBV6-3	TRBJ2-7	TGTGCCAGCAGTTACCCTAGGGGGGGGCTCGAAGAGCAGTACTTC	CASSYPRGGLEEQYF
.	TRBD1	TRBV24-1	TRBJ2-1	TGTGCCACCAGTGATAGCACAGGGGGCTATTTCTATGAGCAGTTCTTC	CATSDSTGGYFYEQFF
.	.	TRBV16	TRBJ1-2	TGTGCCAGCAGCCAAGGGGTGGACTTCTATGGCTACACCTTC	CASSQGVDFYGYTF
few	.	TRBV19	TRBJ2-7	TGTGCCAGTAGTATGGTGGGGGGCGAGCAGTACTTC	CASSMVGGEQYF
.	TRBD2	TRBV7-3	TRBJ2-1	TGTGCCATCCTAAGGGGAAGGGGACTAGCGGGGCACAATGAGCAGTTCTTC	CAILRGRGLAGHNEQFF
few	.	TRBV21-1	TRBJ2-7	TGTGCCAGCAGACGGGACAGAAGTTCCTACGAGCAGTACTTC	CASRRDRSSYEQYF
.	.	TRBV10-1	TRBJ2-3	TGCGCCCGGGGGGCGGGTTGCACAGATACGCAGTATTTT	CARGAGCTDTQYF
.	.	TRBV19	TRBJ2-1	TGTGCCAGTAGTAAACAGGGAGCTGAGCAGTTCTTC	CASSKQGAEQFF
few	TRBD2	TRBV7-9	TRBJ2-7	TGTGCCAGCAGCTCCCCTAGCGGGGCCCGGGTTGGGCAGTACTTC	CASSSPSGARVGQYF
once	.	TRBV27	TRBJ1-1	TGTGCCAGCAGATCAGACAGTCTGAACACTGAAGCTTTCTTT	CASRSDSLNTEAFF
.	.	TRBV20-1	TRBJ1-5	TGCAGTGCTATTGACAGGTTTTTCCCGTACCTTGGTCAGCCCCAGCATTTT	CSAIDRFFPYLGQPQHF